This TCR beta chain was recovered during a study of blood T cell repertoires in COVID-19. Turning to the study itself: There were acute and convalescent COVID-19 samples, and they came from the United States, Italy and Spain. From T cells, B-cell-depleted T cells, or PBMCs came the material, which was cDNA or gDNA.

This CDR3 is built from 13 residues. Looked up from germline, CDR1 is SGHDN and CDR2 is FVKESK. Trimming shortened V by 1 base and J by 9 bases, and 10 bases separated the two germline ends. In the authors' workflow: Estimated nucleated cell counts came from reference gene primer amplification. Profiled with immunoSEQ multiplex PCR; TCRdb holds only in-frame clones, not every one. V and J calls and clone size are copied from that table; D and trimming were computed from the DNA. The sample holds about 30,000 clones, roughly three quarters seen once. The TCR was taken from a woman aged 70-85 years with acute or convalescent COVID-19. The material sequenced was peripheral blood. The J gene is TRBJ2-4, the V gene TRBV14; maybe TRBD1 (5 bases). The CDR3 spells CASSQVQGGIQYF. In nucleotides, the CDR3 is TGTGCCAGCAGCCAAGTCCAGGGTGGCATTCAGTACTTC.